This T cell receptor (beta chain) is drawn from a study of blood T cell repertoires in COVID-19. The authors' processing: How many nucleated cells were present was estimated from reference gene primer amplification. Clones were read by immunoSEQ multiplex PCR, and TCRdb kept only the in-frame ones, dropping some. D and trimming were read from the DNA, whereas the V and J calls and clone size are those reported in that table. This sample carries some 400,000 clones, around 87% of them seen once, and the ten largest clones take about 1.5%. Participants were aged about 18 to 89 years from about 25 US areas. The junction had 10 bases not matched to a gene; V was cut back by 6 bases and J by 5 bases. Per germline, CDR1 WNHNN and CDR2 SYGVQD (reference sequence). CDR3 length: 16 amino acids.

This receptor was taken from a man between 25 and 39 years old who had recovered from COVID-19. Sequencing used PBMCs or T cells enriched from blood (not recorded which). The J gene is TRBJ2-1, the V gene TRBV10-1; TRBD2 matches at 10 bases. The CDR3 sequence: CASSPVSGGRNNEQFF. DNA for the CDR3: TGCGCCAGCAGCCCGGTTAGCGGGGGGAGGAACAATGAGCAGTTCTTC.